This T cell receptor (beta chain) originates from a study of Graves' ophthalmopathy and Graves' hyperthyroidism. At the level of the study: Peripheral blood (taken before any treatment) was collected at initial diagnosis. Study results and caveats: Researchers report that a 13-signature model separated ophthalmopathy from stable hyperthyroidism, posting about 90% sensitivity and less than 82% specificity. With 65% to 71% sensitivity and 72% to 80% specificity, the model predicted ophthalmopathy progression. Most thyroid clonotypes with frequency above 0.001 were detected in blood too.

Amplification of the TCR beta CDR3 regions used RNA transcripts (as template). HTBI primers were used in a first-round RT-PCR, which preceded a second-round multiplex PCR. TCRdb re-called the multiplex PCR reads with MiXCR, one entry per CDR3 protein. The table has about 220,000 distinct CDR3 sequences, about 22% seen once. The CDR3 contains 15 residues. Trimming took 3 bases from V and 2 from J, leaving 9 bases between them. Germline V gene data show CDR1 as SGHRS and CDR2 as YFSETQ. A remark on this clonotype: Its antigen is not known.

The gene calls are TRBV5-1 and TRBJ2-6, with D perhaps matching TRBD1 or TRBD2 (5 bases each). Sample: peripheral blood. The sequence was collected from a woman in her 50s with Graves' ophthalmopathy. CDR3 protein: CASSYGTPGANVLTF. The CDR3 DNA sequence: TGCGCCAGCAGCTACGGGACCCCTGGGGCCAACGTCCTGACTTTC.